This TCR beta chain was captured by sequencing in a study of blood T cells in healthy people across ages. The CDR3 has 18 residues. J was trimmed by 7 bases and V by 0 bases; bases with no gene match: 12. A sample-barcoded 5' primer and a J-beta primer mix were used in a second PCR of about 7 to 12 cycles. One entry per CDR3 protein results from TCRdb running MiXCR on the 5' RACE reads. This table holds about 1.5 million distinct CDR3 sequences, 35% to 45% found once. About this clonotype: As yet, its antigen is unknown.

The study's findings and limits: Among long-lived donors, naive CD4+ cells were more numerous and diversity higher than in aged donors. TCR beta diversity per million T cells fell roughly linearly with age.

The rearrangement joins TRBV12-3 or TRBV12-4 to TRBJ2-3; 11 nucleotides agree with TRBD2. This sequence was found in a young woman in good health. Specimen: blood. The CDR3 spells CASSLALRLAGGQNTQYF. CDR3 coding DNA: TGTGCCAGCAGTTTAGCGCTTCGGCTAGCGGGGGGACAGAATACGCAGTATTTT.